This paragraph reports one TCR beta chain. The antigen is unknown. These data originate in a study of vaccination and CD4 T cells after COVID-19. Study details: For control cultures, the treatment was a CEFX pool, an HIV-1 Nef pool, or no peptide.

CDR3 size: 14 residues. The trim removed 3 bases at V and 12 bases at J, leaving 11 bases unmatched. Germline lookup yields CDR1 DFQATT and CDR2 SNEGSKA (reference sequence). General study findings and limits: Only post-vaccination samples contained a median roughly 86% of the reactive clones in convalescent patients.

Treatment here: roughly 10-day PBMC culture with coronavirus spike peptide pools or control peptides (ViraFEST assay). Positive PCR results dated from March to December 2020, before the US Alpha, Beta and Delta variants. Cultures used under 2.5 million PBMCs per well, 10 IU/ml IL-2 and 8.5 to 10 ug/ml peptides. Scientists ran DNA taken from cultured CD4+ T cells through the Oncomine TCR Beta short-read assay for sequencing. TCRdb reprocessed the PCR reads via MiXCR and lists one record per CDR3 protein. The sample contains 9,500 to 10,000 distinct CDR3 sequences, roughly 51% of which appear only once.

The sample taken for sequencing was CD4+ T cells from blood, cultured in vitro. The chain joins TRBV20-1 to TRBJ2-1; 10 bases are a match to TRBD1. The receptor's source is a human donor who had recovered from COVID-19. The CDR3 sequence is CSARMDRGEMGQFF. The DNA for the CDR3 is TGCAGTGCTAGGATGGACAGGGGGGAGATGGGGCAGTTCTTC.